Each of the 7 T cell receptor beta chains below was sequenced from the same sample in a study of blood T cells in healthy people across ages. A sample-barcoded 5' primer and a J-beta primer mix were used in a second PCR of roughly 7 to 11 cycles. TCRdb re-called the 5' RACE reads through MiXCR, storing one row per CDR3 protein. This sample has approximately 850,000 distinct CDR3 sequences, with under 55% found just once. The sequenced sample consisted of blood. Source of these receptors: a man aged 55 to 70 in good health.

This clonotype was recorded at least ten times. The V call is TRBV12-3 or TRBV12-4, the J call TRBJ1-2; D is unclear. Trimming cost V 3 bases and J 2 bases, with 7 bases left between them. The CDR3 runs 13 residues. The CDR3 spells CASSLRQNYGYTF. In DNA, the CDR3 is TGTGCCAGCAGTTTGAGGCAGAACTATGGCTACACCTTC.

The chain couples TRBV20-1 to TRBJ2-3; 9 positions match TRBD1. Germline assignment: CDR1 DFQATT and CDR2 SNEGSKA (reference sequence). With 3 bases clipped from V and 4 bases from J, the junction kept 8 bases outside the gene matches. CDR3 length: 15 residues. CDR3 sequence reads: CSASWTGAGADTQYF. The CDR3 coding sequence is TGCAGTGCTAGTTGGACAGGGGCTGGGGCAGATACGCAGTATTTT.

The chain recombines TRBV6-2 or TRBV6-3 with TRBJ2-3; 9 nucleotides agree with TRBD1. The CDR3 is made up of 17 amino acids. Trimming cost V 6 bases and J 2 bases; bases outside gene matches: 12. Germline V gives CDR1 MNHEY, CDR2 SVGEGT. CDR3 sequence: CASRGPPGQGLTDTQYF. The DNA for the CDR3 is TGTGCCAGCAGAGGACCTCCGGGACAGGGACTCACAGATACGCAGTATTTT.

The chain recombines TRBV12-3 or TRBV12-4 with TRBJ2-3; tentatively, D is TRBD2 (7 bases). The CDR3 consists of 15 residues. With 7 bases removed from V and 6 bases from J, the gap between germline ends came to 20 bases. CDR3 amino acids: CASKELGGASDTQYF. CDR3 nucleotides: TGTGCCAGCAAGGAGTTGGGGGGGGCCTCCGATACGCAGTATTTT.

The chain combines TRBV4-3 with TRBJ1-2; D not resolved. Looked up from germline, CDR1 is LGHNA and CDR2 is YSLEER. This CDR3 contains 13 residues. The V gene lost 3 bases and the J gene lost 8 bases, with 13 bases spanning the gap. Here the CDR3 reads CASSQTGMLGYTF. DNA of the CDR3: TGCGCCAGCAGCCAGACGGGAATGTTAGGCTACACCTTC.

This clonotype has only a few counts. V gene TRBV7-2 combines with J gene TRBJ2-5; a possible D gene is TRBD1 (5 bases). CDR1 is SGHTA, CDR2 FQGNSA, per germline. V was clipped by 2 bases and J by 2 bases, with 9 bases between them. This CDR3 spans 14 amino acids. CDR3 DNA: TGTGCCAGCAGCTTATCTCCAGGGCAAGAGACCCAGTACTTC. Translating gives CASSLSPGQETQYF.

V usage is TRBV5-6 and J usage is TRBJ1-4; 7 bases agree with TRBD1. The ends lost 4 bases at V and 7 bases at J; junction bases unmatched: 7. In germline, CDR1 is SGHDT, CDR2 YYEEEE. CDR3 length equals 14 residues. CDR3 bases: TGTGCCAGCAGCCCAGGGGGACGGGGTGAAAAACTGTTTTTT. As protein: CASSPGGRGEKLFF.